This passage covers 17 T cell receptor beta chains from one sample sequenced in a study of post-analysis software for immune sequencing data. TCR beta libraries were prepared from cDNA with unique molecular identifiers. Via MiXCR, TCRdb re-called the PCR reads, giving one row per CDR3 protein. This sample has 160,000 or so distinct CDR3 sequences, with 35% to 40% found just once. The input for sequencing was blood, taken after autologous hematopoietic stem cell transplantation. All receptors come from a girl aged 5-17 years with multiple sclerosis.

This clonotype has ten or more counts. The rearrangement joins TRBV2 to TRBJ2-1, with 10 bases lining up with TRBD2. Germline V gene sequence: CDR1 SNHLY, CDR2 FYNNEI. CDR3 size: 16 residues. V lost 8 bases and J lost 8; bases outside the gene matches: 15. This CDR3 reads CASLGLAVQFGDEQFF. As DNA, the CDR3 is TGTGCCAGCCTTGGACTAGCGGTTCAATTCGGAGATGAGCAGTTCTTC. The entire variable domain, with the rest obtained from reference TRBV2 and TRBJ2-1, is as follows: EPEVTQTPSHQVTQMGQEVILRCVPISNHLYFYWYRQILGQKVEFLVSFYNNEISEKSEIFDDQFSVERPDGSNFTLKIRSTKLEDSAMYFCASLGLAVQFGDEQFFGPGTRLTVL.

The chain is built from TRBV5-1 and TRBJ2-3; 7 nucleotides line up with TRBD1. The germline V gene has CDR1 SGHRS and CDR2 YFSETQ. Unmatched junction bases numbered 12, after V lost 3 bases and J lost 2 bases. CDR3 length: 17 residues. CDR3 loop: CASSSHRQGTVTDTQYF. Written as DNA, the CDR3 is TGCGCCAGCAGCTCCCACCGACAGGGTACGGTCACAGATACGCAGTATTTT.

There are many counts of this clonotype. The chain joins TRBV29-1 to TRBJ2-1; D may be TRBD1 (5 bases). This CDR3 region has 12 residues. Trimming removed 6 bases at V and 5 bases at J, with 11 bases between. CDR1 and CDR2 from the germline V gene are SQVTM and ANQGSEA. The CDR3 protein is CSVLDINNEQFF. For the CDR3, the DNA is TGCAGCGTCCTGGACATTAACAATGAGCAGTTCTTC.

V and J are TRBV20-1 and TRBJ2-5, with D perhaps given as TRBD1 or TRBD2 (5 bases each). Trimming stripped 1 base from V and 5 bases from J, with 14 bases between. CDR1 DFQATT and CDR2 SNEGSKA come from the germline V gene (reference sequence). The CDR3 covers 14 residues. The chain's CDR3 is CSARAGGWGETQYF. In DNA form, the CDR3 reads TGCAGTGCTAGAGCTGGGGGATGGGGGGAGACCCAGTACTTC.

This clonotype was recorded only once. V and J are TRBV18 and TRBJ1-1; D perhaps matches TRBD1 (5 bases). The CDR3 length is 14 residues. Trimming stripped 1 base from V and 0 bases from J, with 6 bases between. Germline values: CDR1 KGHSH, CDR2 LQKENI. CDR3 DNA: TGTGCCAGCTCACCACGCAGGGTGAACACTGAAGCTTTCTTT. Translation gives CASSPRRVNTEAFF.

The CDR3 protein is CASSFGQGREKLFF. The CDR3 DNA reads TGCGCCAGCAGCTTCGGACAGGGAAGGGAAAAACTGTTTTTT. V and J are TRBV5-1 and TRBJ1-4, with 8 bases identical to TRBD1. This CDR3 contains 14 residues. Germline trimming cut 2 bases from V and 8 bases from J; bases unmatched to any gene: 5. Germline values: CDR1 SGHRS, CDR2 YFSETQ. The whole variable domain, filled in from reference TRBV5-1 and TRBJ1-4, reads KAGVTQTPRYLIKTRGQQVTLSCSPISGHRSVSWYQQTPGQGLQFLFEYFSETQRNKGNFPGRFSGRQFSNSRSEMNVSTLELGDSALYLCASSFGQGREKLFFGSGTQLSVL.

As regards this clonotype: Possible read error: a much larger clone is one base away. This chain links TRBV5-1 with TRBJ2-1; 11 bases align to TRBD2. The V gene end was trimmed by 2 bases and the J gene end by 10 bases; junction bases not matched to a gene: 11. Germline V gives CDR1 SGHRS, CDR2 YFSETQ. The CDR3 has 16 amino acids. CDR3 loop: CASSFLGLAGGYEQFF. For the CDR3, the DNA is TGCGCCAGCAGCTTCCTTGGACTAGCGGGCGGGTACGAGCAGTTCTTC.

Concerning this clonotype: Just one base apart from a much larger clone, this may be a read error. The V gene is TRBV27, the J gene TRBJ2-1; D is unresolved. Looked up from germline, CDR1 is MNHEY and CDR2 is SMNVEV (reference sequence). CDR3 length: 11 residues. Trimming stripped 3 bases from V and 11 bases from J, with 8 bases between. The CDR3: CASSFQRKQFF. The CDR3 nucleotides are TGTGCCAGCAGTTTCCAGAGGAAGCAGTTCTTC.

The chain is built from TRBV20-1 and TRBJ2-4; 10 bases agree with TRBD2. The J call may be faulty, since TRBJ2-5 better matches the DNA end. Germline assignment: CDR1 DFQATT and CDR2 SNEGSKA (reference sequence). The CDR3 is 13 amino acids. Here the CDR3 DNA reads TGCAGTGCTAGGCTAGCGGGAGTGGAGACCCAGTACTTC. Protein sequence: CSARLAGVETQYF.

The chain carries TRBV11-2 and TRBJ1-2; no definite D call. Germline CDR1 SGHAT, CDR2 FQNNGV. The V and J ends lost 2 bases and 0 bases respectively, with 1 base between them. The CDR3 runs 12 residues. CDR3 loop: CASSLSNYGYTF. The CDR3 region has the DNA TGTGCCAGCAGCTTATCTAACTATGGCTACACCTTC.

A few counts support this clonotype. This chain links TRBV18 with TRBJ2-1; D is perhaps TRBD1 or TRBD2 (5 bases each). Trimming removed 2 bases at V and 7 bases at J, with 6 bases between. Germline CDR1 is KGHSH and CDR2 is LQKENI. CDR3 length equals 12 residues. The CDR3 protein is CASSPEGNEQFF. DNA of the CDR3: TGTGCCAGCTCACCAGAGGGGAATGAGCAGTTCTTC.

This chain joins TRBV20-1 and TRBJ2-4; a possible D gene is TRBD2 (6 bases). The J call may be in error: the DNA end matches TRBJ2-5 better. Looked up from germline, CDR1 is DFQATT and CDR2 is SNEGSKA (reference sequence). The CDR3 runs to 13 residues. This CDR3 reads CSAYWGVAETQYF. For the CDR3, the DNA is TGCAGTGCCTACTGGGGGGTAGCGGAGACCCAGTACTTC.

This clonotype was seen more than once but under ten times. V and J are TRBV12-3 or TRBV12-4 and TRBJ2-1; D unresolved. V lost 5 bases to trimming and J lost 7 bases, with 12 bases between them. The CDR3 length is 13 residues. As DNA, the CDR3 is TGTGCCAGCAGTCTAACCACTGGGAATGAGCAGTTCTTC. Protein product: CASSLTTGNEQFF.

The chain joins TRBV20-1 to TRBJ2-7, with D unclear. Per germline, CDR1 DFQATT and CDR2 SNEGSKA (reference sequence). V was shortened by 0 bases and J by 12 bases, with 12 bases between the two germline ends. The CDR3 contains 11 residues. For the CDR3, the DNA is TGCAGTGCTAGAGAAGGACCCCTTCCGTACTTC. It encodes CSAREGPLPYF.

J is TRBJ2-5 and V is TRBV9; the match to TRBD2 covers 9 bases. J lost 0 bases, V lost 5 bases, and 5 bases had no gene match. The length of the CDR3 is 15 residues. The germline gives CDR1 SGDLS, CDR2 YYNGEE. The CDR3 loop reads CASSAGGTDQETQYF. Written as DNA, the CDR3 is TGTGCCAGCAGTGCGGGGGGGACGGACCAAGAGACCCAGTACTTC.

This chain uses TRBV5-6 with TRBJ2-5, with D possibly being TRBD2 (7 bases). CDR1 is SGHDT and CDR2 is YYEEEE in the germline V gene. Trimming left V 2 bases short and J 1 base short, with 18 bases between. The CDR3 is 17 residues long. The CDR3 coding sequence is TGTGCCAGCAGCTTCGTCGCGGGGGCAGCAGCCCAAGAGACCCAGTACTTC. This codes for CASSFVAGAAAQETQYF. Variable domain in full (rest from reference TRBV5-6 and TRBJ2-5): DAGVTQSPTHLIKTRGQQVTLRCSPKSGHDTVSWYQQALGQGPQFIFQYYEEEERQRGNFPDRFSGHQFPNYSSELNVNALLLGDSALYLCASSFVAGAAAQETQYFGPGTRLLVL.

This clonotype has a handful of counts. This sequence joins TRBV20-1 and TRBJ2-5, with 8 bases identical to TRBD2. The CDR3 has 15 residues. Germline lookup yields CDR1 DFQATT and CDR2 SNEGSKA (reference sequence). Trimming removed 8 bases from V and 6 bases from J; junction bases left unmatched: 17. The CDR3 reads CSLEPPLAGAQTQYF. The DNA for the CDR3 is TGCAGTCTCGAACCCCCCCTAGCGGGCGCGCAGACCCAGTACTTC.